The entry below describes one T cell receptor (beta chain). This clonotype was seen only a few times. The antigen it binds to is not known. Base qualities are not recorded, but no much larger clone differs from it by a single base. Receptors were amplified or captured by 5' RACE. Sequencing was carried out with an Illumina HiSeq 2500. A second PCR of 7 to 11 cycles was run with a J-beta primer mix and a sample-barcoded 5' primer. A template-switch 5' adaptor carrying 12 random nucleotides introduced a unique molecular identifier onto each TCR beta cDNA molecule. At least 3 million CDR3-containing paired-end reads were obtained from each sample. First-strand cDNA synthesis was performed from all RNA using the Mint cDNA synthesis kit, with priming by a TRBC-specific oligonucleotide. Following uracil-DNA glycosylase treatment, all cDNA underwent a first 18-cycle PCR with the universal primers M1SS and BC2_uni_R. The source study handled its data this way. Normalization of each sample was performed by random selection of 1 million high-quality reads, each carrying a distinct molecular identifier. Reads with shared molecular identifiers were discarded instead of being binned into consensus sequences. MiTCR, run with a Q25 quality threshold and the strictest error-elimination algorithm, handled CDR3 identification, clonotype clustering and error correction. A nonparametric unseen species model using Euler transformation provided a lower-bound estimate of total TCR beta diversity. TCRdb cleaned the public reads at Q25 with fastp, built clones with MiXCR and kept in-frame beta chains. Entries are consolidated by CDR3 protein sequence, retaining the most common genes and DNA. The V and J calls and clone size come from TCRdb's table, not from the authors' own analysis. The sample table lists hundreds of thousands of distinct CDR3 sequences, 49% of them with a count of one. The leading ten clones occupy under 35% of the sample.

V is shortened by 1 base, J by 7 bases, and the region joining them spans 22 bases. For CDR1 and CDR2, the germline V gene (reference sequence) lists DFQATT and SNEGSKA. The CDR3 has 16 amino acids, counting the end cysteine and phenylalanine. Solely the CDR3 DNA is kept, with 48 bases framed from the first base. Systemically healthy Caucasian individuals from Russia, approximately 39 in total and aged about 6 to 90 years, were included as donors. About 9.6 milliliters of peripheral blood were collected from each donor into EDTA-treated Vacutainer tubes. PBMCs were isolated by Ficoll-Paque density-gradient centrifugation, with at least 7 million obtained per sample. Trizol reagent was used to extract total RNA from the PBMCs, yielding at least 5.5 micrograms per sample. For every donor, an aliquot of PBMCs went through flow cytometry to measure the percentages of naive CD45RAhigh/CD27high T cells.

This sample is drawn from a study of blood T cells in healthy people across ages (dated by TCRdb to between 2014 and 2017). For the study in its entirety: In model experiments, roughly one uniquely barcoded TCR beta cDNA molecule per two T cells was captured by template switching. Age-related changes in TCR beta repertoire diversity were measured in the study by deep sequencing normalized with unique cDNA molecular identifiers. The donors were split into four age groups: young (average around 16 years), middle-aged (39), aged (roughly 68) and long-lived (more than 80). To avoid experimental bias, donors of different ages were randomly spread across the sequencing lanes. The study analyzed two additional independent replicas of 1 million unique cDNA reads from the same blood draw for two donors, one aged 18 to 30 and one aged 80 or older. Overall study results and their limits: The CMV infection status of donors was not known, potentially confounding age-related changes in expanded clonotypes. Compared with the aged group, the long-lived group had more naive CD4+ T cells, fewer expanded clones and increased TCR diversity, a pattern suggesting age selection. There was a strong correlation between observed TCR beta diversity and the percentage of naive T cells measured by flow cytometry. Conclusive comparison of naive and antigen-experienced compartments was prevented by the profiling of bulk unsorted PBMCs. Observed TCR beta diversity per million T cells fell roughly linearly with age, and a significant reduction was already apparent by age roughly 40. Estimates of total diversity based on one million sequenced T cells were considered lower bounds and underestimates.

The chain joins TRBV20-1 to TRBJ1-2; no confident D gene assignment can be made. Specimen: blood. This receptor was identified in an older woman in good health. CDR3 reads: CSARVPDIQLLAGYTF. The DNA sequence follows: TGCAGTGCTAGAGTTCCGGATATACAACTCCTAGCTGGCTACACCTTC.